This TCR beta chain was sequenced during a study of T cell responses to AZD1222 COVID-19 vaccine. Points from the study as a whole: The study found Spike-specific TCR breadth and depth rose after two AZD1222 doses. Baseline antibody screening turned up just six seropositive AZD1222 recipients. After the peak T cell response, and only then, were repertoires sampled.

The assay was immunoSEQ multiplex PCR, and TCRdb's table has in-frame clones only and misses some. The data hold around 140,000 clones, with roughly 89% observed a single time. This clone was found a few times. What it recognizes is unknown. Germline values: CDR1 MGHRA, CDR2 YSYEKL. The CDR3 extends over 15 amino acids. The V segment lost 6 bases and the J segment 7 bases; nucleotides outside the gene matches: 7. V gene TRBV4-1 combines with J gene TRBJ2-1, with 12 bases lining up with TRBD2. The sequences come from peripheral blood, collected on day 0 of AZD1222 vaccination. The source is an adult in good health. CDR3: CASRLGLAGKNEQFF. Written as DNA, the CDR3 is TGCGCCAGCAGGCTGGGACTAGCGGGCAAAAATGAGCAGTTCTTC.